Listed here are 10 T cell receptor beta chains from one sample, sequenced in a study of human T cells and chemical hapten exposure. Time point: patch test 1, 2 weeks after DPC sensitization. Noted treatment: therapeutic diphenylcyclopropenone sensitization with weekly scalp DPC. TCRdb called the RACE reads again in MiXCR, with one record for every CDR3 protein. The table lists roughly 180,000 distinct CDR3 sequences, around 22% of them singletons. The sample here was whole blood, taken in connection with sensitization to the hapten diphenylcyclopropenone (DPC). These TCRs come from a woman aged 50 to 60 with alopecia areata. Some clones in this sample may be carry-over from other donors' samples.

In its sample, this clonotype was seen a few times. The chain uses TRBV20-1 and TRBJ2-1; 8 nucleotides match TRBD2. CDR3 length: 14 amino acids. CDR1 and CDR2 from the germline V gene are DFQATT and SNEGSKA (reference sequence). Trimming at V came to 5 bases and at J to 2 bases, leaving 5 bases not matched to a gene. DNA of the CDR3: TGCAGTGCTTATACTAGCGGACCCTACAATGAGCAGTTCTTC. Its translation: CSAYTSGPYNEQFF.

This chain uses TRBV27 with TRBJ1-2, with TRBD1 matching over 7 bases. The CDR3 is 14 residues long. V lost 6 bases and J lost 0; bases outside the gene matches: 4. Germline assignment: CDR1 MNHEY and CDR2 SMNVEV (reference sequence). This CDR3 reads CASRGTVTNYGYTF. CDR3 DNA sequence: TGTGCCAGCAGGGGGACAGTCACTAACTATGGCTACACCTTC.

The chain has TRBV19 and TRBJ1-5, with 8 bases fitting TRBD1. Germline lookup yields CDR1 LNHDA and CDR2 SQIVND (reference sequence). The CDR3 spans 15 residues. The V gene end was trimmed by 9 bases and the J gene end by 6 bases; junction bases not matched to a gene: 13. The CDR3 coding sequence is TGTGCCAGCGAGGGGAGACAGGGGATTTCTCAGCCCCAGCATTTT. This gives the protein CASEGRQGISQPQHF.

In this sample, this clonotype turned up a few times. The rearrangement uses TRBV12-3 or TRBV12-4 and TRBJ2-5; D perhaps matches TRBD1 (6 bases). This CDR3 contains 13 residues. V was pared by 6 bases and J by 5 bases, with 13 bases between. The CDR3 nucleotides are TGTGCCAGCAGACCCACAGGGTACGAGACCCAGTACTTC. Protein sequence: CASRPTGYETQYF.

This clonotype was found a few times. The gene calls are TRBV7-2 and TRBJ2-1; tentative D call: TRBD2 (5 bases). V lost 1 base, J lost 11 bases, and 9 bases lay in between. The germline V gene encodes CDR1 SGHTA and CDR2 FQGNSA. The CDR3 contains 12 residues. The CDR3 region has the DNA TGTGCCAGCAGCTTAGACCTAGCCCAGCAGTTCTTC. This gives the protein CASSLDLAQQFF.

V and J are TRBV5-1 and TRBJ2-1, with 7 bases lining up with TRBD2. V was pared by 6 bases and J by 1 base, with 4 bases of the junction left unmatched. The germline V gene encodes CDR1 SGHRS and CDR2 YFSETQ. CDR3 length: 14 residues. CDR3 amino acids: CASTFGRSYNEQFF. CDR3 DNA sequence: TGCGCCAGCACTTTCGGGAGGTCCTACAATGAGCAGTTCTTC.

V is TRBV29-1 and J is TRBJ2-2; no clear D. The CDR3 has 10 amino acids. Germline CDR1 SQVTM, CDR2 ANQGSEA. V was pared by 3 bases and J by 5 bases, with 1 base between. The CDR3 DNA reads TGCAGCGTTGAGACCGGGGAGCTGTTTTTT. Its translation is CSVETGELFF.

This chain joins TRBV20-1 and TRBJ2-4; 8 bases map to TRBD2. This CDR3 region has 13 residues. The germline V gene encodes CDR1 DFQATT and CDR2 SNEGSKA (reference sequence). Trimming at V came to 5 bases and at J to 9 bases, leaving 9 bases not matched to a gene. For the CDR3, the DNA is TGCAGTGCTCTACCTAGCGGGCGGGGCATTCAGTACTTC. Translating it yields CSALPSGRGIQYF.

Ten or more counts support this clonotype. V usage is TRBV5-1 and J usage is TRBJ2-7; 7 nucleotides agree with TRBD1. CDR3 length equals 14 residues. The V gene end was trimmed by 1 base and the J gene end by 4 bases; junction bases not matched to a gene: 5. CDR1 and CDR2 (germline): SGHRS, YFSETQ. The CDR3 bases are TGCGCCAGCAGCTTGCAGGGACAGATTTACGAGCAGTACTTC. This gives the protein CASSLQGQIYEQYF.

This clonotype was seen more than once but under ten times. The chain joins TRBV3-1 to TRBJ1-5; D unresolved. This CDR3 has 15 amino acids. Trimming shortened V by 1 base and J by 0 bases, and 7 bases separated the two germline ends. Per germline, CDR1 LGHDT and CDR2 YNNKEL (reference sequence). The CDR3 here is CASSQALGSNQPQHF. CDR3 nucleotides: TGTGCCAGCAGCCAAGCTCTGGGTAGCAATCAGCCCCAGCATTTT.